Ten or more counts support the clone carrying this T cell receptor beta chain. The data are from a study of early T cells in non-severe SARS-CoV-2 infection. TCRdb itself ran the 5' RACE reads through MiXCR, one entry per CDR3 protein. Among approximately 29,000 distinct CDR3 sequences, roughly 6.6% were seen once, and the ten largest hold less than 3%. Trimming removed 1 base from V and 1 base from J, with 14 bases in between. Germline-derived CDR1 and CDR2 are MGHRA and YSYEKL. The CDR3 loop spans 16 amino acids. The source of this sequence is an adult who was a healthcare worker with PCR-confirmed SARS-CoV-2 infection or an uninfected control (not recorded which). Material: whole blood. This rearrangement joins TRBV4-1 to TRBJ2-7; possibly TRBD2 for D (6 bases). The CDR3 region has the DNA TGCGCCAGCAGCCAAGTCCTCGGGAGCGTGTCCTACGAGCAGTACTTC. This codes for CASSQVLGSVSYEQYF.